One and the same sample provided the 27 T cell receptor beta chains below, sequenced in a study of blood T cells in healthy people across ages. A J-beta primer mix and a sample-barcoded 5' primer were used in a second PCR of roughly 6 to 11 cycles. MiXCR, run by TCRdb on the 5' RACE reads, gives a single entry per CDR3 protein. The data contain 600,000 to 1,000,000 distinct CDR3 sequences, just under 25% of them singletons. A further study also used this sample, focusing on T cells of mothers and their children.

Input material: blood. All receptors derive from a boy aged 5-17 years in good health.

The chain is built from TRBV28 and TRBJ2-5; no firm D call. The length of the CDR3 is 15 residues. CDR1 is MDHEN and CDR2 is SYDVKM in the germline V gene. Trimming took 3 bases from V and 1 from J, leaving 12 bases between them. This CDR3 reads CASSFIEDTQETQYF. CDR3 nucleotide sequence: TGTGCCAGCAGTTTTATAGAGGATACCCAAGAGACCCAGTACTTC.

The rearrangement joins TRBV6-5 to TRBJ2-5, with D possibly matching TRBD1 (6 bases). CDR1 and CDR2 from the germline V gene are MNHEY and SVGAGI. Deletions cut 6 bases from V and 11 bases from J, with 19 bases between. CDR3 length equals 13 residues. CDR3 DNA sequence: TGTGCCAGCAGCAGGGACCCGGCAGGGGAGCAGTACTTC. It codes for CASSRDPAGEQYF.

The V and J genes are TRBV29-1 and TRBJ2-1; D is undetermined. Trimming stripped 7 bases from V and 2 bases from J, with 9 bases between. Per germline, CDR1 SQVTM and CDR2 ANQGSEA. The CDR3 extends over 12 amino acids. The CDR3 bases are TGCAGCGGGGGTGGGGCCTACAATGAGCAGTTCTTC. Its translation is CSGGGAYNEQFF.

The chain combines TRBV11-2 with TRBJ2-1; possibly TRBD2 for D (7 bases). Trimming removed 4 bases from V and 8 bases from J, with 9 bases in between. The CDR3 is made up of 12 amino acids. The germline CDR1 and CDR2 sequences are SGHAT and FQNNGV. The CDR3, as DNA: TGTGCCAGCAGCTGGGGGGGGCATGAGCAGTTCTTC. Its translation: CASSWGGHEQFF.

This clonotype was found a few times. CDR3 nucleotides: TGTGCCAGCTCGCTCCATGACAGGGCCTCTGGAAACACCATATATTTT. Its translation is CASSLHDRASGNTIYF. The V call is TRBV18, the J call TRBJ1-3; 7 positions match TRBD1. This CDR3 region has 16 residues. V was clipped by 6 bases and J by 0 bases; unmatched bases: 8. The V gene's germline CDR1 is KGHSH and CDR2 LQKENI.

This sequence joins TRBV6-5 and TRBJ2-7, with 8 nucleotides matching TRBD1. The better agreement between TRBJ2-1 and the DNA end casts doubt on the J call. The CDR3 has 13 amino acids. CDR1 and CDR2 (germline): MNHEY, SVGAGI. Here the CDR3 DNA reads TGTGCCAGCAGTTACGCAGGGGGCCATGAGCAGTTCTTC. It translates to CASSYAGGHEQFF.

The V and J genes are TRBV4-3 and TRBJ2-3, with unresolved D. V gave up 1 base and J gave up 3 bases, with 14 bases separating them. This CDR3 has 16 amino acids. Germline V gene lookup returns CDR1 LGHNA and CDR2 YSLEER. The DNA for the CDR3 is TGCGCCAGCAGCCAAGGCAGTCTGACCCGAACAGATACGCAGTATTTT. As protein: CASSQGSLTRTDTQYF.

The rearrangement joins TRBV7-2 to TRBJ1-4; D gene unclear. From germline, CDR1 is SGHTA and CDR2 FQGNSA. Trimming pared 7 bases from V and 10 bases from J, leaving 13 bases between. CDR3 length: 12 amino acids. The CDR3: CASTPGRGKLFF. The CDR3 DNA follows: TGTGCCAGCACCCCCGGGCGGGGAAAACTGTTTTTT.

V is TRBV29-1 and J is TRBJ2-1; weak D call: TRBD2 (6 bases). Germline V gene lookup returns CDR1 SQVTM and CDR2 ANQGSEA. The V end lost 1 base, the J end lost 0 bases, and 7 bases lay between the germline ends. This CDR3 spans 14 amino acids. The CDR3 sequence: CSVEGRDSYNEQFF. DNA of the CDR3: TGCAGCGTTGAAGGGCGGGACTCCTACAATGAGCAGTTCTTC.

This clonotype has a handful of counts. The chain recombines TRBV30 with TRBJ1-4; no firm D call. The CDR3 contains 15 residues. The germline CDR1 and CDR2 sequences are GTSNPN and SVGIG (reference sequence). With 2 bases removed from V and 4 bases from J, the gap between germline ends came to 14 bases. The CDR3 DNA sequence: TGTGCCTGGAGTCAGTCGGGGTTTATTAATGAAAAACTGTTTTTT. Its translation is CAWSQSGFINEKLFF.

The chain links TRBV7-2 to TRBJ2-7, with 9 bases fitting TRBD1. Per the germline V gene, CDR1 is SGHTA and CDR2 is FQGNSA. CDR3 length: 16 residues. V was clipped by 5 bases and J by 0 bases; unmatched bases: 8. The CDR3 nucleotides are TGTGCCAGCAGCCCCCTGGACAGGGGCAGCTCCTACGAGCAGTACTTC. Amino acids: CASSPLDRGSSYEQYF.

The rearrangement joins TRBV4-1 to TRBJ2-2; 10 bases line up with TRBD2. The CDR3 contains 17 residues. Unmatched junction bases numbered 8, after V lost 0 bases and J lost 7 bases. CDR1 is MGHRA, CDR2 YSYEKL, per germline. CDR3 in amino acids: CASSQDPWTSGIGELFF. The CDR3 nucleotides are TGCGCCAGCAGCCAAGATCCTTGGACTAGCGGTATCGGGGAGCTGTTTTTT.

V usage is TRBV2 and J usage is TRBJ1-6, with D perhaps TRBD1 (6 bases). From germline, CDR1 is SNHLY and CDR2 FYNNEI. This CDR3 has 16 amino acids. Deletions cut 6 bases from V and 7 bases from J, with 19 bases between. Written as DNA, the CDR3 is TGTGCCAGCAGGGGGTCTAACAGGGTTTACAATTCACCCCTCCACTTT. Residues: CASRGSNRVYNSPLHF.

For the CDR3, the DNA is TGCAGCGTTGAAGGGTGGAATGAGGGAGAAACTGAAGCTTTCTTT. Its translation is CSVEGWNEGETEAFF. The rearrangement links TRBV29-1 to TRBJ1-1, with unresolved D. CDR1 SQVTM and CDR2 ANQGSEA come from the germline V gene. The CDR3 has 15 residues. The V end lost 1 base, the J end lost 5 bases, and 17 bases lay between the germline ends.

With regard to this clonotype: Germline and junction disagree at one end, which may indicate a read error. J is TRBJ2-5 and V is TRBV7-3, with D perhaps assigned TRBD1 or TRBD2 (7 bases each). Judging by the DNA end, TRBJ2-1 fits better; the J call may be wrong. Germline CDR1 SGHTA, CDR2 FQGTGA. The length of the CDR3 is 15 residues. The CDR3: CASSQGGEDYSEQFF. DNA for the CDR3: TGTGCCAGCAGCCAGGGGGGGGAAGACTACAGTGAGCAGTTCTTC.

The chain recombines TRBV29-1 with TRBJ2-7, with D possibly called TRBD1 or TRBD2 (5 bases each). With 7 bases removed from V and 4 bases from J, the gap between germline ends came to 17 bases. Germline lookup yields CDR1 SQVTM and CDR2 ANQGSEA. CDR3 length: 13 amino acids. In DNA form, the CDR3 reads TGCAGCGCTTCCGCCGGGACCCATTACGAGCAGTACTTC. Amino acid sequence: CSASAGTHYEQYF.

This clonotype was seen more than once but under ten times. The chain uses TRBV4-1 and TRBJ2-7, with 8 bases lining up with TRBD2. The V gene end was trimmed by 0 bases and the J gene end by 3 bases; junction bases not matched to a gene: 4. The germline gives CDR1 MGHRA, CDR2 YSYEKL. The CDR3 is 15 amino acids. CDR3 nucleotides: TGCGCCAGCAGCCAAGATTCCGCGGGAGGCTACGAGCAGTACTTC. It translates to CASSQDSAGGYEQYF.

This clonotype was recorded a few times. V is TRBV15 and J is TRBJ2-1; unclear D gene. Germline loops: CDR1 LNHNV, CDR2 YYDKDF (reference sequence). The CDR3 runs to 13 residues. The V end was cut by 4 bases, the J end by 9 bases, with 13 bases between. The CDR3 DNA reads TGTGCCACCAGCACTGGCATGCCCGGTGAGCAGTTCTTC. The encoded protein is CATSTGMPGEQFF.

This clonotype has only a few counts. The chain combines TRBV5-1 with TRBJ1-5; TRBD1 matches 9 bases. Trimming cost V 6 bases and J 5 bases; bases outside gene matches: 9. Germline CDR1 SGHRS, CDR2 YFSETQ. The CDR3 is 15 amino acids. CDR3 amino acids: CASNSWTGVYQPQHF. CDR3 in DNA: TGCGCCAGCAACTCGTGGACAGGGGTATATCAGCCCCAGCATTTT.

The chain is built from TRBV4-2 and TRBJ2-5, with no clear D. The CDR3 contains 13 residues. V lost 1 base to trimming and J lost 3 bases, with 6 bases between them. CDR1 is LGHNA and CDR2 is YNFKEQ in the germline V gene. This chain's CDR3 is CASSQGREETQYF. Here the CDR3 DNA reads TGTGCCAGCAGCCAAGGACGAGAAGAGACCCAGTACTTC.

This clonotype occurred a few times. This chain connects TRBV24-1 to TRBJ2-1, with D perhaps TRBD1 (5 bases). The CDR3 totals 16 residues. CDR1 KGHDR and CDR2 SFDVKD come from the germline V gene. The V gene lost 3 bases and the J gene lost 2 bases, with 13 bases spanning the gap. The CDR3 region is CATSDPDGAPYNEQFF. Written as DNA, the CDR3 is TGTGCCACCAGTGATCCCGATGGGGCTCCCTACAATGAGCAGTTCTTC.

This clonotype was detected a few times. V is TRBV2 and J is TRBJ1-4; 7 nucleotides match TRBD1. The ends lost 4 bases at V and 10 bases at J; junction bases unmatched: 9. The germline gives CDR1 SNHLY, CDR2 FYNNEI. This CDR3 is 14 amino acids long. The CDR3 region is CASSAQGVGGKLFF. The CDR3 coding sequence is TGTGCCAGCAGTGCTCAGGGGGTCGGGGGAAAACTGTTTTTT.

In its sample, this clonotype was seen a few times. This chain joins TRBV29-1 and TRBJ2-7; possible D gene TRBD2, 6 bases. The germline V gene has CDR1 SQVTM and CDR2 ANQGSEA. The CDR3 runs to 11 residues. V was cut by 3 bases and J by 9 bases, with 12 bases left in between. CDR3 bases: TGCAGCGTTGACTCGGCGGGAACGCAGTACTTC. Translating it yields CSVDSAGTQYF.

The chain has TRBV30 and TRBJ2-1; D uncertain. V lost 3 bases and J lost 0, with 6 bases in between. Germline V gives CDR1 GTSNPN, CDR2 SVGIG (reference sequence). The CDR3 has 13 residues. The CDR3, as DNA: TGTGCCTGGAGGGCCGACTCCTACAATGAGCAGTTCTTC. It yields the protein CAWRADSYNEQFF.

This clonotype was counted a few times. This chain joins TRBV20-1 and TRBJ1-2; 7 bases line up with TRBD1. The V gene's germline CDR1 is DFQATT and CDR2 SNEGSKA (reference sequence). The J segment lost 8 bases and the V segment lost 3 bases, leaving 15 bases of the junction unmatched. This CDR3 spans 15 amino acids. CDR3 sequence reads: CSASRGAQGVGGYTF. In nucleotides, the CDR3 is TGCAGTGCTAGCCGGGGGGCCCAGGGGGTCGGCGGCTACACCTTC.

There are many counts of this clonotype. The chain joins TRBV24-1 to TRBJ2-5; TRBD2 might be the D (6 bases). V lost 9 bases and J 3 bases, leaving 13 bases between the germline ends. Germline loops: CDR1 KGHDR, CDR2 SFDVKD. This CDR3 has 13 amino acids. The CDR3 DNA follows: TGTGCCACCGGTGCAGGCGGGGAAGAGACCCAGTACTTC. Encoded protein: CATGAGGEETQYF.

This clonotype was found a few times. V usage is TRBV27 and J usage is TRBJ2-5; TRBD2 matches 8 bases. Trimming at V came to 8 bases and at J to 4 bases, leaving 6 bases not matched to a gene. Germline V gene data show CDR1 as MNHEY and CDR2 as SMNVEV (reference sequence). The length of the CDR3 is 13 residues. The CDR3 DNA sequence: TGTGCCAGCCGGGGGGGGAGACGAGAGACCCAGTACTTC. Translation: CASRGGRRETQYF.